The 24 T cell receptor beta chains presented below share a single source sample, sequenced in a study of cytomegalovirus exposure and HLA in healthy donors. Primers included in the PCR were 60 Vbeta and 13 Jbeta primers. Only in-frame clones appear in the TCRdb table, and some are missing; sequencing was by immunoSEQ multiplex PCR. The sample contains about 150,000 clones, just under 80% of which appear only once. The material sequenced was PBMCs. The receptors come from a woman aged 45-60 years in good health and CMV-seropositive.

This chain joins TRBV28 and TRBJ2-5; the D is unclear. The CDR3 spans 12 residues. Trimming removed 1 base at V and 5 bases at J, with 5 bases between. Germline assignment: CDR1 MDHEN and CDR2 SYDVKM. The CDR3 protein is CASSLSRETQYF. DNA of the CDR3: TGTGCCAGCAGTTTATCACGGGAGACCCAGTACTTC.

This clone was detected a few times. In DNA, the CDR3 is TGTGCCAGCTCACCACGACAGGGTATGGAGACCCAGTACTTC. Protein product: CASSPRQGMETQYF. This chain uses TRBV18 with TRBJ2-5, with TRBD1 matching 7 bases. The junction had 4 bases not matched to a gene; V was cut back by 1 base and J by 5 bases. This CDR3 spans 14 amino acids. Germline CDR1 and CDR2: KGHSH and LQKENI. Full variable domain (missing parts from reference TRBV18 and TRBJ2-5): NAGVMQNPRHLVRRRGQEARLRCSPMKGHSHVYWYRQLPEEGLKFMVYLQKENIIDESGMPKERFSAEFPKEGPSILRIQQVVRGDSAAYFCASSPRQGMETQYFGPGTRLLVL.

The chain is built from TRBV5-6 and TRBJ1-5, with no clear D. The CDR3 consists of 15 residues. V was shortened by 4 bases and J by 0 bases, with 11 bases between the two germline ends. Germline V gene lookup returns CDR1 SGHDT and CDR2 YYEEEE. CDR3 amino acids: CASSPGGGSNQPQHF. Here the CDR3 DNA reads TGTGCCAGCAGCCCTGGTGGAGGTAGCAATCAGCCCCAGCATTTT.

This chain connects TRBV15 to TRBJ2-1; D gene unclear. The CDR3 totals 12 residues. The V gene's germline CDR1 is LNHNV and CDR2 YYDKDF (reference sequence). V lost 4 bases and J lost 4, with 5 bases in between. The CDR3: CATSTRYNEQFF. For the CDR3, the DNA is TGTGCCACCAGCACCAGATACAATGAGCAGTTCTTC.

This chain uses TRBV11-2 with TRBJ2-5, with 7 positions matching TRBD2. This CDR3 spans 15 amino acids. After removal of 3 bases from V and 1 base from J, the junction contained 5 bases not matched to a gene. Germline V gene sequence: CDR1 SGHAT, CDR2 FQNNGV. CDR3 DNA: TGTGCCAGCAGCTTTTCCACTAGCGCCCAAGAGACCCAGTACTTC. Amino acid sequence: CASSFSTSAQETQYF.

This chain joins TRBV6-6 and TRBJ1-5; 8 positions agree with TRBD1. CDR1 and CDR2 from the germline V gene are MNHNY and SVGAGI (reference sequence). The CDR3 loop spans 16 amino acids. Trimming took 2 bases from V and 1 from J; bases not matched to a gene: 4. The CDR3 nucleotides read TGTGCCAGCAGTTACCCACAGGGGGACAGCAATCAGCCCCAGCATTTT. This translates into CASSYPQGDSNQPQHF.

The chain employs TRBV9 and TRBJ2-3; no reliable D call. CDR1 and CDR2 from the germline V gene are SGDLS and YYNGEE. This CDR3 has 14 residues. Trimming left V 4 bases short and J 0 bases short, with 9 bases between. CDR3 coding DNA: TGTGCCAGCAGCCTGACGCGGAGCACAGATACGCAGTATTTT. Translated: CASSLTRSTDTQYF.

The chain joins TRBV19 to TRBJ2-2; unclear D gene. Germline V gene lookup returns CDR1 LNHDA and CDR2 SQIVND (reference sequence). This CDR3 is built from 14 residues. V lost 3 bases, J lost 5 bases, and 10 bases lay in between. The CDR3 DNA reads TGTGCCAGTAGTATCCAGGTCAGGACCGGGGAGCTGTTTTTT. This codes for CASSIQVRTGELFF.

The J gene is TRBJ1-3, the V gene TRBV6-6; a possible D gene is TRBD1 (6 bases). This CDR3 spans 15 amino acids. Trimming took 4 bases from V and 4 from J, leaving 14 bases between them. The V gene's germline CDR1 is MNHNY and CDR2 SVGAGI (reference sequence). CDR3 sequence (DNA): TGTGCCAGCAGTTTCGACAGGCCCTTGGGAAACACCATATATTTT. Translated, it gives CASSFDRPLGNTIYF.

A single count supports this clone. The chain combines TRBV6-6 with TRBJ1-2; 8 nucleotides agree with TRBD1. The CDR3 sequence is 16 residues long. The germline V gene has CDR1 MNHNY and CDR2 SVGAGI (reference sequence). Unmatched junction bases numbered 15, after V lost 8 bases and J lost 4 bases. The CDR3 coding sequence is TGTGCCAGCCGATTTAGGACCCGGACAGGGCCCTATGGCTACACCTTC. Translating it yields CASRFRTRTGPYGYTF.

With regard to this clone: Its ends do not fully match the called genes, so a read error is possible. V gene TRBV20-1 combines with J gene TRBJ2-7; D is uncertain. Per the germline V gene, CDR1 is DFQATT and CDR2 is SNEGSKA (reference sequence). The CDR3 is 11 residues long. CDR3 DNA: TGCGGTGCTAGAACGGGCTACGAGCAGTACTTC. Its translation is CGARTGYEQYF.

This chain uses TRBV28 with TRBJ1-1, with TRBD1 identical over 7 bases. The CDR3 extends over 17 amino acids. CDR1 MDHEN and CDR2 SYDVKM come from the germline V gene. Unmatched junction bases numbered 13, after V lost 3 bases and J lost 3 bases. The CDR3 loop is CASSFVQGSRGDTEAFF. Written as DNA, the CDR3 is TGTGCCAGCAGTTTTGTACAGGGGTCGCGGGGGGACACTGAAGCTTTCTTT. Based on the CDR3 plus reference TRBV28 and TRBJ1-1, the full variable domain is DVKVTQSSRYLVKRTGEKVFLECVQDMDHENMFWYRQDPGLGLRLIYFSYDVKMKEKGDIPEGYSVSREKKERFSLILESASTNQTSMYLCASSFVQGSRGDTEAFFGQGTRLTVV.

This rearrangement joins TRBV19 to TRBJ1-1; 7 nucleotides agree with TRBD1. After removal of 6 bases from V and 3 bases from J, the junction contained 7 bases not matched to a gene. The V gene's germline CDR1 is LNHDA and CDR2 SQIVND (reference sequence). The CDR3 covers 14 residues. This CDR3 is CASSHRGGYTEAFF. The CDR3 nucleotides are TGTGCCAGTAGCCACAGGGGCGGGTACACTGAAGCTTTCTTT.

The V call is TRBV9, the J call TRBJ1-2, with D perhaps TRBD1 (6 bases). Trimming pared 4 bases from V and 4 bases from J, leaving 14 bases between. The CDR3 runs to 14 residues. Germline V lookup: CDR1 SGDLS, CDR2 YYNGEE. CDR3 region: CASSSSTGTYGYTF. The CDR3 DNA reads as TGTGCCAGCAGCTCATCCACAGGGACCTATGGCTACACCTTC.

The chain is built from TRBV28 and TRBJ2-5, with 10 bases identical to TRBD1. The DNA matches TRBJ2-7 better at its end, which makes the J call doubtful. Germline CDR1 reads MDHEN; CDR2 reads SYDVKM. This CDR3 has 16 amino acids. CDR3 nucleotide sequence: TGTGCCAGCAGTTTCGGGGGACAGGGGTTCGTCTACGAGCAGTACTTC. It encodes CASSFGGQGFVYEQYF.

The gene calls are TRBV5-6 and TRBJ2-1; D perhaps matches TRBD2 (5 bases). Per the germline V gene, CDR1 is SGHDT and CDR2 is YYEEEE. CDR3 length: 13 residues. V shed 0 bases and J shed 6 bases, with 7 bases lying between them. The CDR3 DNA is TGTGCCAGCAGCTTGGGGACTGTCAATGAGCAGTTCTTC. Amino acids: CASSLGTVNEQFF.

The table lists this clone with a few counts. The chain is built from TRBV7-9 and TRBJ1-2; D call uncertain. Germline CDR1 and CDR2: SEHNR and FQNEAQ (reference sequence). Trimming took off 5 bases at V and 0 bases at J, with 10 bases between the two ends. The CDR3 contains 14 residues. CDR3 loop: CASSRPGANYGYTF. DNA for the CDR3: TGTGCCAGCAGCCGGCCAGGCGCTAACTATGGCTACACCTTC.

The V call is TRBV27, the J call TRBJ1-2; TRBD1 aligns across 10 bases. The germline V gene has CDR1 MNHEY and CDR2 SMNVEV (reference sequence). The V and J ends lost 4 bases and 5 bases, in that order; junction bases with no gene match: 10. The CDR3 has 16 amino acids. CDR3 residues: CASSYTSGTGAYGYTF. Written as DNA, the CDR3 is TGTGCCAGCAGTTACACCTCGGGGACAGGGGCGTATGGCTACACCTTC.

This clone was seen a single time. The V gene is TRBV11-1, the J gene TRBJ2-1; TRBD2 agrees at 11 bases. CDR3 length: 16 amino acids. Germline CDR1 and CDR2: SGHAT and FQDESV (reference sequence). Losses at the gene ends were 3 bases for V and 2 bases for J; bases not matched to a gene: 3. Here the CDR3 reads CASSFMTSGAYNEQFF. For the CDR3, the DNA is TGTGCCAGCAGCTTTATGACTAGCGGGGCCTACAATGAGCAGTTCTTC.

J is TRBJ2-7 and V is TRBV4-3, with TRBD2 identical over 8 bases. The V segment lost 2 bases and the J segment 4 bases; nucleotides outside the gene matches: 7. The germline gives CDR1 LGHNA, CDR2 YSLEER. This CDR3 spans 15 amino acids. For the CDR3, the DNA is TGCGCCAGCAGCCAATCCGGGGGGGCCGGGTACGAGCAGTACTTC. It yields the protein CASSQSGGAGYEQYF.

This chain links TRBV6-5 with TRBJ2-6, with D possibly matching TRBD2 (5 bases). Germline CDR1 and CDR2: MNHEY and SVGAGI. CDR3 length: 15 residues. Trimming took off 5 bases at V and 4 bases at J, with 12 bases between the two ends. For the CDR3, the DNA is TGTGCCAGCAGTCGTGAGGGTGCCGGGGCCAACGTCCTGACTTTC. Translation gives CASSREGAGANVLTF.

The rearrangement links TRBV4-3 to TRBJ1-4; the D gene is possibly TRBD1 (5 bases). The ends were cut back, 1 base at V and 7 bases at J, with 13 bases in the middle. The germline V gene has CDR1 LGHNA and CDR2 YSLEER. This CDR3 is built from 15 residues. CDR3 nucleotides: TGCGCCAGCAGCCAAGTAGGTCAGGGCAGTGAAAAACTGTTTTTT. It is translated as CASSQVGQGSEKLFF.

The V call is TRBV27, the J call TRBJ2-5; D not certain. The length of the CDR3 is 11 residues. The V gene lost 2 bases and the J gene lost 5 bases, with 3 bases spanning the gap. Germline loops: CDR1 MNHEY, CDR2 SMNVEV (reference sequence). The CDR3 sequence: CASSLGETQYF. Written as DNA, the CDR3 is TGTGCCAGCAGTTTAGGCGAGACCCAGTACTTC.

In its sample, this clone was seen a few times. V and J are TRBV2 and TRBJ1-2; D is perhaps TRBD1 (6 bases). CDR1 and CDR2 from the germline V gene are SNHLY and FYNNEI. Trimming cost V 6 bases and J 0 bases, with 11 bases left between them. The CDR3 runs to 14 residues. CDR3 sequence: CASRGAVTNYGYTF. As DNA, the CDR3 is TGTGCCAGCAGGGGGGCGGTAACTAACTATGGCTACACCTTC.